A selection of T cell receptor beta chains follows, all from one sample in a study of blood T cell repertoires in COVID-19. Profiling relied on immunoSEQ multiplex PCR, and the TCRdb table lists in-frame clones only, not all of them. Found here are hundreds of thousands of clones, roughly 87% of them singletons; the top ten hold approximately 3%. Sequenced: PBMCs or T cells enriched from blood (not recorded which). Receptors originate from a woman aged 30 to 39 who had recovered from COVID-19. CDR3s include the opening cysteine and the closing phenylalanine or tryptophan. Each record gives: J gene, D gene, V gene, clone size, CDR3 protein, CDR3 DNA. A D gene is named only where the DNA matches it firmly. Not every row has a clone size; where given, it reads once, few, many or a size class.

>TRBJ2-6|TRBD2|TRBV19|-
CASSVGRASGANVLTF
TGTGCCAGTAGTGTTGGGAGGGCCTCTGGGGCCAACGTCCTGACTTTC
>TRBJ2-7|-|TRBV7-2|-
CASSSRGGWTYEQYF
TGTGCCAGCAGCTCCCGAGGGGGATGGACCTACGAGCAGTACTTC
>TRBJ2-2|-|TRBV5-1|-
CASSLGTSTGELFF
TGCGCCAGCAGCTTGGGCACGAGCACCGGGGAGCTGTTTTTT
>TRBJ2-1|TRBD1|TRBV6-5|-
CATTDRALYNEQFF
TGTGCCACCACGGACAGGGCGCTATACAATGAGCAGTTCTTC
>TRBJ1-2|-|TRBV27|-
CASSLRQGIGYTF
TGTGCCAGCAGTTTAAGGCAGGGAATTGGCTACACCTTC
>TRBJ1-2|-|TRBV28|-
CASRLQGNYGYTF
TGTGCCAGCAGGTTACAGGGAAACTATGGCTACACCTTC
>TRBJ2-4|-|TRBV5-1|-
CASSLTTGGLNIQYF
TGCGCCAGCAGCTTGACGACAGGCGGCCTAAACATTCAGTACTTC
>TRBJ1-2|-|TRBV28|-
CASSLADEDYGYTF
TGTGCCAGCAGTTTGGCAGACGAGGACTATGGCTACACCTTC
>TRBJ2-1|TRBD2|TRBV6-5|-
CASSRLAGDNEQFF
TGTGCCAGCAGTCGACTAGCGGGGGATAATGAGCAGTTCTTC
>TRBJ2-7|-|TRBV9|-
CASSVGGQFSYEQYF
TGTGCCAGCAGCGTTGGTGGACAGTTCTCCTACGAGCAGTACTTC
>TRBJ1-2|-|TRBV9|-
CASSRRQVWANYGYTF
TGTGCCAGCAGCCGACGACAGGTCTGGGCTAACTATGGCTACACCTTC
>TRBJ1-2|-|TRBV18|-
CASSPPDTIKAGIIDGYTF
TGTGCCAGCTCACCACCGGATACAATTAAGGCAGGGATTATCGATGGCTACACCTTC
>TRBJ1-2|-|TRBV5-1|-
CASSLAPGKVNGYTF
TGCGCCAGCAGCTTGGCTCCAGGGAAGGTGAATGGCTACACCTTC
>TRBJ2-1|-|TRBV4-1|once
CASSQDHAGNYNEQFF
TGCGCCAGCAGCCAAGATCACGCGGGAAACTACAATGAGCAGTTCTTC
>TRBJ1-2|TRBD1|TRBV28|-
CASSRYGQGDHYGYTF
TGTGCCAGCAGCCGTTACGGACAGGGGGACCACTATGGCTACACCTTC
>TRBJ2-6|-|TRBV7-9|-
CASSLVSGANVLTF
TGTGCCAGCAGCCTCGTCTCTGGGGCCAACGTCCTGACTTTC
>TRBJ1-6|TRBD1|TRBV28|-
CASSPQQGALGSPLHF
TGTGCCAGCAGTCCCCAACAGGGGGCGCTAGGCTCACCCCTCCACTTT
>TRBJ2-1|TRBD2|TRBV7-8|-
CASSPMTSGGYNEQFF
TGTGCCAGCAGCCCAATGACTAGCGGGGGTTACAATGAGCAGTTCTTC
>TRBJ2-1|TRBD2|TRBV14|-
CASSQHSGLAGGQFF
TGTGCCAGCAGCCAGCACTCGGGACTAGCGGGAGGCCAGTTCTTC
>TRBJ2-7|-|TRBV5-6|-
CASSFRGAGSYEQYF
TGTGCCAGCAGCTTTCGCGGGGCCGGTTCCTACGAGCAGTACTTC
>TRBJ2-3|TRBD2|TRBV28|-
CASKQAGAADTQYF
TGTGCCAGCAAACAAGCGGGAGCGGCAGATACGCAGTATTTT
>TRBJ1-2|TRBD1|TRBV7-2|-
CASSLGGFRGQGYTF
TGTGCCAGCAGCTTAGGCGGTTTCAGGGGGCAGGGCTACACCTTC
>TRBJ2-5|-|TRBV7-9|-
CASSLGMGGETQYF
TGTGCCAGCAGCTTGGGTATGGGGGGAGAGACCCAGTACTTC
>TRBJ2-4|TRBD2|TRBV7-3|-
CASSAQPSGTLAKNIQYF
TGTGCCAGCAGCGCGCAACCTAGCGGAACCCTAGCCAAAAACATTCAGTACTTC
>TRBJ2-7|-|TRBV5-4|few
CASSLGGGANFYEQYF
TGTGCCAGCAGCTTGGGTGGGGGGGCGAACTTCTACGAGCAGTACTTC
>TRBJ1-2|-|TRBV21-1|-
CASTRGGYTF
TGTGCCAGCACTCGGGGAGGCTACACCTTC
>TRBJ2-1|TRBD2|TRBV2|once
CASSEAPSGGFYGEQFF
TGTGCCAGCAGTGAAGCACCTAGCGGGGGTTTCTATGGAGAGCAGTTCTTC
>TRBJ1-1|-|TRBV2|-
CASSRGGTEAFF
TGTGCCAGCAGTAGGGGGGGCACTGAAGCTTTCTTT
>TRBJ2-7|TRBD2|TRBV3-1/TRBV3-2|-
CASSQRHGRPYEQYF
TGTGCCAGCAGCCAAAGGCACGGGAGGCCCTACGAGCAGTACTTC
>TRBJ1-1|TRBD1|TRBV10-3|-
CAISAPGQGRTEAFF
TGTGCCATCAGTGCTCCAGGACAGGGACGCACTGAAGCTTTCTTT
>TRBJ2-2|-|TRBV28|-
CASKGAGFTGELFF
TGTGCCAGCAAGGGTGCGGGATTCACCGGGGAGCTGTTTTTT
>TRBJ2-1|TRBD2|TRBV5-1|once
CASSLSGQRGLYNEQFF
TGCGCCAGCAGCTTGTCTGGACAGCGGGGGCTTTACAATGAGCAGTTCTTC
>TRBJ2-3|TRBD1|TRBV3-1/TRBV3-2|-
CASSQEWGQGVDTQYF
TGTGCCAGCAGCCAAGAATGGGGACAGGGAGTAGATACGCAGTATTTT
>TRBJ1-1|-|TRBV29-1|once
CSVERHFNTEAFF
TGCAGCGTTGAGCGACACTTTAACACTGAAGCTTTCTTT
>TRBJ2-1|TRBD2|TRBV12-3/TRBV12-4|-
CASRGLAGNEQFF
TGTGCCAGCAGGGGACTAGCGGGGAATGAGCAGTTCTTC
>TRBJ1-2|TRBD1|TRBV7-6|-
CASSPGQGTGGYTF
TGTGCCAGCAGCCCGGGACAGGGGACAGGTGGCTACACCTTC
>TRBJ1-5|-|TRBV4-1|-
CASSQENGPWPQHF
TGCGCCAGCAGCCAAGAAAATGGCCCCTGGCCCCAGCATTTT
>TRBJ1-1|TRBD1|TRBV29-1|once
CSVLTGGAFF
TGCAGCGTCCTAACAGGGGGAGCTTTCTTT
>TRBJ2-2|TRBD1|TRBV2|-
CASSTRTGANTGELFF
TGTGCCAGCAGTACCCGGACAGGGGCGAACACCGGGGAGCTGTTTTTT
>TRBJ1-1|TRBD1|TRBV6-5|-
CASSPGTGLNTEAFF
TGTGCCAGCAGTCCCGGGACAGGATTGAACACTGAAGCTTTCTTT
>TRBJ2-2|-|TRBV9|-
CASSSRRMDTGELFF
TGTGCCAGCAGCTCGCGGAGGATGGACACCGGGGAGCTGTTTTTT
>TRBJ2-1|TRBD2|TRBV7-9|-
CASSVTSGGPTYNEQFF
TGTGCCAGCAGCGTTACTAGCGGGGGGCCCACCTACAATGAGCAGTTCTTC
>TRBJ2-2|-|TRBV7-2|-
CASSLLAGELFF
TGTGCCAGCAGCTTATTGGCTGGGGAGCTGTTTTTT
>TRBJ1-3|-|TRBV30|once
CAWSPTGDTIYF
TGTGCCTGGAGCCCAACGGGAGACACCATATATTTT
>TRBJ1-5|TRBD1|TRBV7-6|few
CASSLSDRVAEPQHF
TGTGCCAGCAGCTTATCGGACAGGGTTGCGGAGCCCCAGCATTTT
>TRBJ2-1|TRBD1|TRBV29-1|-
CSVPTRQGGYNEQFF
TGCAGCGTTCCCACAAGACAGGGCGGTTACAATGAGCAGTTCTTC
>TRBJ2-4|-|TRBV7-2|-
CASSLGGAGGAKNIQYF
TGTGCCAGCAGCTTAGGCGGGGCAGGGGGTGCCAAAAACATTCAGTACTTC
>TRBJ2-3|TRBD2|TRBV3-1/TRBV3-2|-
CASSQTGTSGFSTDTQYF
TGTGCCAGCAGCCAAACCGGGACTAGCGGGTTTAGCACAGATACGCAGTATTTT
>TRBJ2-2|TRBD1|TRBV2|-
CASSLGQVAGELFF
TGTGCCAGCAGTCTAGGACAGGTTGCCGGGGAGCTGTTTTTT
>TRBJ1-1|-|TRBV3-1/TRBV3-2|few
CASSQVRWNTEAFF
TGTGCCAGCAGCCAAGTGCGATGGAACACTGAAGCTTTCTTT
>TRBJ2-3|-|TRBV24-1|-
CATQRRGRDTDTQYF
TGTGCCACCCAGAGGCGGGGCAGGGACACAGATACGCAGTATTTT
>TRBJ2-7|-|TRBV28|-
CASSLMPGQSYEQYF
TGTGCCAGCAGTTTAATGCCCGGACAGTCCTACGAGCAGTACTTC
>TRBJ2-7|-|TRBV15|-
CATSTRQAGAYEQYF
TGTGCCACCAGCACGCGACAGGCGGGGGCCTACGAGCAGTACTTC
>TRBJ1-1|-|TRBV7-2|-
CASSSTTGYTEAFF
TGTGCCAGCAGCTCTACGACAGGTTACACTGAAGCTTTCTTT
>TRBJ2-5|-|TRBV20-1|-
CSASPNQETQYF
TGCAGTGCTAGTCCCAACCAAGAGACCCAGTACTTC
>TRBJ1-2|-|TRBV5-5|-
CASSLAGLGYGYTF
TGTGCCAGCAGCTTAGCGGGGCTGGGCTATGGCTACACCTTC
>TRBJ1-1|-|TRBV25-1|-
CASSELGRDTEAFF
TGTGCCAGCAGTGAATTAGGCAGGGACACTGAAGCTTTCTTT
>TRBJ1-5|TRBD1|TRBV28|-
CATITGVNQPQHF
TGTGCCACCATAACAGGGGTCAATCAGCCCCAGCATTTT
>TRBJ2-1|TRBD2|TRBV14|-
CASSPQAGAYNEQFF
TGTGCCAGCAGCCCACAAGCGGGGGCCTACAATGAGCAGTTCTTC